This T cell receptor (beta chain) was obtained from a study of post-analysis software for immune sequencing data (dated by TCRdb to 2014 to 2015). Regarding the research as a whole: Disease courses on record covered relapsing-remitting, secondary progressive and progressive-relapsing multiple sclerosis, though some patients had no subtype annotation. The multiple sclerosis patient repertoires were compared with around ten previously published healthy control repertoires from donors aged about 6 to 26 years. A subset of samples was prepared in parallel using single-end sample barcoding, then pooled and co-amplified after Illumina adapter ligation. The full study reports these points: Patients showed significantly higher frequencies than controls for a handful of TRBV segments, among them TRBV5-6, TRBV5-1 and TRBV20-1. When samples were clustered directly using the F measure, samples prepared in the same batch co-clustered strongly, which prompted a batch-effect correction. The multiple sclerosis patient group was slightly younger than the control group. Compared with controls, multiple sclerosis patients had significantly lower normalized Chao1 diversity, a finding suggesting substantial peripheral T-cell clonal expansion.

From cysteine to phenylalanine, the CDR3 is 17 amino acids long. Only the CDR3 region is kept as DNA, spanning 51 bases read in frame from base 1. CDR1 SGHAT and CDR2 FQDESV are derived from the germline V gene (reference sequence). Unmatched junction bases come to 8, with V trimmed by 3 bases and J by 4 bases. Libraries came from PCR. Sequencing relied on an Illumina HiSeq 2500. To reduce PCR and sequencing biases, unique molecular identifiers were incorporated into the TCR beta cDNA libraries. Per 1 to 10 million input T cells, roughly 0.5 million cDNA molecules were obtained, such that each molecule approximated one T cell. Patient libraries were prepared and sequenced with the same protocol used for the earlier healthy control dataset. Samples belonging to the same batch were prepared together, multiplexed and sequenced on a shared HiSeq lane. Per the original workflow: MIGEC handled the raw barcoded reads, throwing out single-read molecular identifier groups before consensus assembly and CDR3 extraction. VDJtools was used for post-analysis of the clonotype tables, with diversity normalized by down-sampling every dataset to the smallest sample size. To correct batch-related cross-sample contamination, repertoire overlap clustering matched CDR3 amino acid sequences but not nucleotide sequences. The raw public data were reprocessed by TCRdb itself: fastp quality trimming at Q25, MiXCR clonotype calling, in-frame beta chains only. Rows are combined by CDR3 protein, so each entry shows the most common genes and DNA. TCRdb assigned the V and J calls; the authors' analysis was not used. Across this sample there are roughly 540,000 distinct CDR3 sequences, with around 31% seen only once. The ten largest clones take up 4.5% to 7.5% of the sample.

TCR beta repertoires were profiled from peripheral blood of more than ten young patients with multiple sclerosis to demonstrate the VDJtools post-analysis software. The multiple sclerosis patients were children and adolescents between roughly 6 and 15 years of age. Note on this clonotype: Its antigen specificity is not known. The sample holds no much larger clone one base away, and base qualities are not on file.

Sequences were obtained from blood. This TCR was sampled from a girl between 2 and 17 years old with multiple sclerosis. The receptor chain draws on TRBV11-1 and TRBJ2-5; 13 of the junction bases match TRBD2. CDR3 loop: CASSFSTSGGAGETQYF. The nucleotides are TGTGCCAGCAGCTTCTCTACTAGCGGGGGGGCCGGAGAGACCCAGTACTTC.